This T cell receptor beta chain originates from a study of T cells in Graves' hyperthyroidism and ophthalmopathy. There are many counts of this clonotype. TCR beta CDR3 region amplification was performed from RNA transcripts. The TCR CDR3 was amplified in a first-round RT-PCR using the HTBI primer set. TCRdb used MiXCR to reprocess the multiplex PCR reads, holding one entry per CDR3 protein. The sample holds about 340,000 distinct CDR3 sequences, roughly a fifth seen once. Germline-derived CDR1 and CDR2 are SQVTM and ANQGSEA. J was trimmed by 5 bases and V by 5 bases; bases with no gene match: 5. The CDR3 has 13 amino acids.

This clonotype originated in a woman aged 50 to 60 with Graves' hyperthyroidism. This chain uses TRBV29-1 with TRBJ2-7, with TRBD1 identical over 11 bases. The specimen sequenced was blood. CDR3 bases: TGCAGCGTTTGGACAGGGGGCATGCACGAGCAGTACTTC. As protein: CSVWTGGMHEQYF.